The next 19 T cell receptor beta chains were all read from a single sample in a study of cytotoxic CD8 clonotypes in ibrutinib-treated CLL. The repertoire was sequenced with immunoSEQ multiplex PCR; TCRdb's copy has only in-frame clones and lacks some. The sample lists 11,000 or so clones; about four fifths were seen once. The specimen comprised PBMCs, sampled at disease progression, from a patient treated with ibrutinib. The receptors come from a human donor with chronic lymphocytic leukemia.

The CDR3 is CASRHADRNTEAFF. In DNA, the CDR3 is TGTGCCAGCAGACACGCTGACAGGAACACTGAAGCTTTCTTT. This chain uses TRBV6-6 with TRBJ1-1, with D possibly matching TRBD1 (5 bases). CDR3 length equals 14 residues. CDR1 and CDR2 (germline): MNHNY, SVGAGI (reference sequence). The V gene lost 6 bases and the J gene lost 1 base, with 12 bases spanning the gap.

This clone has only one observation. The V and J genes are TRBV28 and TRBJ2-7; 10 bases map to TRBD2. Per the germline V gene, CDR1 is MDHEN and CDR2 is SYDVKM. Losses at the gene ends were 7 bases for V and 4 bases for J; bases not matched to a gene: 10. CDR3 length: 15 amino acids. For the CDR3, the DNA is TGTGCCAGCATATTATCTAGCGGGAGCCAGTACGAGCAGTACTTC. It encodes CASILSSGSQYEQYF.

The rearrangement uses TRBV18 and TRBJ2-1, with a tentative D call TRBD2 (5 bases). The ends were cut back, 0 bases at V and 4 bases at J, with 7 bases in the middle. Germline-derived CDR1 and CDR2 are KGHSH and LQKENI. This CDR3 has 14 residues. The CDR3 region is CASSPPRAYNEQFF. The CDR3, as DNA: TGTGCCAGCTCACCACCGCGGGCTTACAATGAGCAGTTCTTC. Looking up the rest from reference TRBV18 and TRBJ2-1 gives the full variable domain: NAGVMQNPRHLVRRRGQEARLRCSPMKGHSHVYWYRQLPEEGLKFMVYLQKENIIDESGMPKERFSAEFPKEGPSILRIQQVVRGDSAAYFCASSPPRAYNEQFFGPGTRLTVL.

The chain carries TRBV2 and TRBJ1-4; 8 bases are a match to TRBD1. CDR1 is SNHLY and CDR2 is FYNNEI in the germline V gene. Trimming removed 3 bases from V and 4 bases from J; junction bases left unmatched: 4. This CDR3 has 15 residues. The chain's CDR3 is CASSDSGGNNEKLFF. CDR3 nucleotide sequence: TGTGCCAGCAGTGACTCAGGGGGCAATAATGAAAAACTGTTTTTT.

The chain combines TRBV7-3 with TRBJ2-3, with a possible D match to TRBD1 (5 bases). CDR3 length: 12 residues. The V end lost 5 bases, the J end lost 8 bases, and 11 bases lay between the germline ends. Germline V gene lookup returns CDR1 SGHTA and CDR2 FQGTGA. The CDR3 DNA follows: TGTGCCAGCAGCCCCCAAGGGGTTACGCAGTATTTT. Its protein product is CASSPQGVTQYF.

The V call is TRBV7-2, the J call TRBJ1-1; no firm D call. The CDR3 contains 16 residues. Trimming cost V 5 bases and J 1 base, with 17 bases left between them. Germline-derived CDR1 and CDR2 are SGHTA and FQGNSA. The CDR3 DNA reads as TGTGCCAGCAGCATCACGGTGACGGATGGGAACACTGAAGCTTTCTTT. Its translation is CASSITVTDGNTEAFF.

The chain links TRBV6-1 to TRBJ2-1; D possibly matches TRBD1 or TRBD2 (6 bases each). Looked up from germline, CDR1 is MNHNS and CDR2 is SASEGT. This CDR3 region has 16 residues. V lost 3 bases and J 5 bases, leaving 17 bases between the germline ends. The CDR3 DNA reads TGTGCCAGCAGTGACCTAGGGGGGAGGAATCACAATGAGCAGTTCTTC. This gives the protein CASSDLGGRNHNEQFF.

This chain links TRBV29-1 with TRBJ2-6; TRBD1 matches 8 bases. Germline loops: CDR1 SQVTM, CDR2 ANQGSEA. V was clipped by 6 bases and J by 0 bases; unmatched bases: 4. This CDR3 is built from 15 residues. The CDR3 spells CSVGDRLSGANVLTF. The DNA for the CDR3 is TGCAGCGTGGGGGACAGGCTCTCTGGGGCCAACGTCCTGACTTTC.

The V call is TRBV19, the J call TRBJ1-2; 8 nucleotides align to TRBD1. The CDR3 length is 13 residues. J was trimmed by 8 bases and V by 4 bases; bases with no gene match: 6. The germline gives CDR1 LNHDA, CDR2 SQIVND (reference sequence). For the CDR3, the DNA is TGTGCCAGTAGTACCCCAGGGGGCGCAGGCTACACCTTC. Translation: CASSTPGGAGYTF.

V gene TRBV21-1 combines with J gene TRBJ2-7; the table's D call, TRBD2, has no DNA check behind it. TRBV21-1 is flagged as a pseudogene. CDR3 length: 13 amino acids. The CDR3 nucleotides read TGTGCCAGCAGCCTATCTAGATTAAACGAGCAGTACTTC. Translated, it gives CASSLSRLNEQYF.

This clone was seen a single time. This chain links TRBV5-1 with TRBJ1-4, with a tentative D call TRBD1 (5 bases). The CDR3 loop spans 15 amino acids. Germline CDR1 is SGHRS and CDR2 is YFSETQ. The V end was cut by 4 bases, the J end by 5 bases, with 15 bases between. The CDR3 DNA is TGCGCCAGCAGCCTGCGGGGACTGATCAATGAAAAACTGTTTTTT. This codes for CASSLRGLINEKLFF.

This clone has just one count. The chain uses TRBV28 and TRBJ2-1; TRBD1 or TRBD2 may be the D gene (5 bases each). The CDR3 sequence is 18 residues long. V was pared by 8 bases and J by 0 bases, with 23 bases between. The germline V gene has CDR1 MDHEN and CDR2 SYDVKM. The CDR3 loop is CASQTQRLWGSSYNEQFF. The CDR3 coding sequence is TGTGCCAGCCAGACGCAAAGGTTGTGGGGGAGCTCCTACAATGAGCAGTTCTTC.

This clone was picked up a small number of times. The chain joins TRBV28 to TRBJ1-4, with TRBD1 identical over 10 bases. The CDR3 has 15 residues. Germline-derived CDR1 and CDR2 are MDHEN and SYDVKM. Losses at the gene ends were 3 bases for V and 8 bases for J; bases not matched to a gene: 6. CDR3 DNA sequence: TGTGCCAGCAGTTTTTTCGGGACAGGGGTAGAAAAACTGTTTTTT. Protein: CASSFFGTGVEKLFF.

The rearrangement joins TRBV6-6 to TRBJ2-3; D is undetermined. V was shortened by 3 bases and J by 0 bases, with 10 bases between the two germline ends. Germline loops: CDR1 MNHNY, CDR2 SVGAGI (reference sequence). The CDR3 covers 15 residues. Here the CDR3 reads CASSYTRWSTDTQYF. CDR3 bases: TGTGCCAGCAGTTATACTCGCTGGAGCACAGATACGCAGTATTTT.

V and J are TRBV4-2 and TRBJ2-7; D ambiguous. This CDR3 is 15 amino acids long. V lost 5 bases and J 5 bases, leaving 19 bases between the germline ends. Germline V gives CDR1 LGHNA, CDR2 YNFKEQ. This CDR3 reads CASSFLLRRVHEQYF. The CDR3 DNA reads as TGTGCCAGCAGCTTCCTCCTAAGGCGCGTACACGAGCAGTACTTC.

V gene TRBV5-1 combines with J gene TRBJ1-1; 7 bases align to TRBD1. The length of the CDR3 is 14 residues. Germline values: CDR1 SGHRS, CDR2 YFSETQ. Losses at the gene ends were 0 bases for V and 6 bases for J; bases not matched to a gene: 5. CDR3 sequence (DNA): TGCGCCAGCAGCTTGGATGTCAGGGGGGCTGAAGCTTTCTTT. It codes for CASSLDVRGAEAFF.

The CDR3 DNA sequence: TGTGCCTGGAGCTTGGACTGGGACACTGAAGCTTTCTTT. Translation gives CAWSLDWDTEAFF. The rearrangement joins TRBV30 to TRBJ1-1; D is uncertain. Germline CDR1 and CDR2: GTSNPN and SVGIG (reference sequence). Trimming left V 3 bases short and J 3 bases short, with 11 bases between. This CDR3 contains 13 residues.

This chain links TRBV28 with TRBJ1-2; D call uncertain. The CDR3 is 11 residues long. Germline CDR1 and CDR2: MDHEN and SYDVKM. The germline V and J ends were trimmed by 10 bases and 5 bases, with 11 bases remaining between them. The CDR3 protein is CATRLGYGYTF. The CDR3 bases are TGTGCCACCAGGTTGGGGTATGGCTACACCTTC.

For the CDR3, the DNA is TGCGCCAGCAGCTTGACAGGGCCTAGCACAGATACGCAGTATTTT. Its protein is CASSLTGPSTDTQYF. The chain couples TRBV5-1 to TRBJ2-3, with a possible D match to TRBD1 (6 bases). The CDR3 extends over 15 amino acids. V dropped 1 base and J dropped 0 bases, with 9 bases sitting between them. Germline V CDR1 and CDR2: SGHRS, YFSETQ. Filled out from reference TRBV5-1 and TRBJ2-3, the complete variable domain reads KAGVTQTPRYLIKTRGQQVTLSCSPISGHRSVSWYQQTPGQGLQFLFEYFSETQRNKGNFPGRFSGRQFSNSRSEMNVSTLELGDSALYLCASSLTGPSTDTQYFGPGTRLTVL.